The 15 T cell receptor beta chains below all came from one sample that was sequenced in a study of early T cells in non-severe SARS-CoV-2 infection. TCRdb passed the 5' RACE reads through MiXCR, listing each CDR3 protein once. This table has 25,000 to 35,000 distinct CDR3 sequences, 5.7% appearing once. The material sequenced was whole blood. These receptors came from an adult who was a healthcare worker with PCR-confirmed SARS-CoV-2 infection or an uninfected control (not recorded which).

This clonotype was observed many times. This chain connects TRBV6-5 to TRBJ1-3, with TRBD1 as a possible D gene (5 bases). The CDR3 loop spans 16 amino acids. V lost 6 bases, J lost 5 bases, and 20 bases lay in between. Germline lookup yields CDR1 MNHEY and CDR2 SVGAGI. CDR3 DNA sequence: TGTGCCAGCAGGAGATTGGGGGAGGGGACCAGAAACACCATATATTTT. Amino acids: CASRRLGEGTRNTIYF.

At least ten counts were recorded for this clonotype. CDR3 amino acids: CASSLTARVIQYF. DNA of the CDR3: TGTGCCAGCAGCCTGACAGCTCGCGTCATTCAGTACTTC. The chain couples TRBV27 to TRBJ2-4; weak D call: TRBD1 (5 bases). Per germline, CDR1 MNHEY and CDR2 SMNVEV (reference sequence). Deletions cut 6 bases from V and 9 bases from J, with 15 bases between. This CDR3 has 13 amino acids.

This clonotype was seen many times. This sequence joins TRBV11-1 and TRBJ2-7; D not resolved. V lost 5 bases to trimming and J lost 0 bases, with 11 bases between them. CDR1 and CDR2 from the germline V gene are SGHAT and FQDESV (reference sequence). The CDR3 is 14 residues long. CDR3 amino acids: CASSPRRSSYEQYF. The CDR3 nucleotides are TGTGCCAGCAGCCCCCGACGCAGCTCCTACGAGCAGTACTTC.

This clonotype was counted at least ten times. This chain links TRBV7-2 with TRBJ2-3, with D perhaps matching TRBD2 (5 bases). This CDR3 comprises 15 residues. V shed 1 base and J shed 2 bases, with 10 bases lying between them. Germline CDR1 SGHTA, CDR2 FQGNSA. CDR3 DNA sequence: TGTGCCAGCAGCTTAGTCCAGCGGCTCACAGATACGCAGTATTTT. Encoded protein: CASSLVQRLTDTQYF.

The chain has TRBV18 and TRBJ2-2; perhaps TRBD2 as D (7 bases). V was clipped by 6 bases and J by 5 bases, with 22 bases between them. The length of the CDR3 is 17 residues. Germline loops: CDR1 KGHSH, CDR2 LQKENI. The CDR3: CASSTRRGQRDTGELFF. The CDR3 coding sequence is TGTGCCAGCTCCACCCGGCGCGGACAGCGGGATACCGGGGAGCTGTTTTTT.

The chain is built from TRBV3-1 and TRBJ2-7; D is ambiguous. Germline V gives CDR1 LGHDT, CDR2 YNNKEL (reference sequence). The V end was cut by 2 bases, the J end by 6 bases, with 14 bases between. This CDR3 has 14 residues. The CDR3, as DNA: TGTGCCAGCAGCCAAACCCCAATTGCTGTCGAGCAGTACTTC. Protein product: CASSQTPIAVEQYF.

This clonotype was observed a handful of times. The genes are TRBV7-9 and TRBJ2-2, with a tentative D call TRBD1 (5 bases). The CDR3 is 17 amino acids. V was trimmed by 1 base and J by 5 bases, leaving 17 bases between them. Germline V lookup: CDR1 SEHNR, CDR2 FQNEAQ (reference sequence). The CDR3 sequence is CASSLGDDSILTGELFF. CDR3 in DNA: TGTGCCAGCAGCTTAGGTGATGACAGCATCCTTACCGGGGAGCTGTTTTTT. Full variable domain (missing parts from reference TRBV7-9 and TRBJ2-2): DTGVSQNPRHKITKRGQNVTFRCDPISEHNRLYWYRQTLGQGPEFLTYFQNEAQLEKSRLLSDRFSAERPKGSFSTLEIQRTEQGDSAMYLCASSLGDDSILTGELFFGEGSRLTVL.

This chain connects TRBV5-5 to TRBJ2-2; D gene uncertain. Germline CDR1 is SGHKS and CDR2 is YYEKEE (reference sequence). This CDR3 has 16 residues. Trimming took off 3 bases at V and 0 bases at J, with 12 bases between the two ends. The CDR3 nucleotides read TGTGCCAGCAGCTACTCCAGGTTCGCGAACACCGGGGAGCTGTTTTTT. Translating it yields CASSYSRFANTGELFF. The full variable domain, in which reference TRBV5-5 and TRBJ2-2 provide the parts outside the CDR3, is DAGVTQSPTHLIKTRGQQVTLRCSPISGHKSVSWYQQVLGQGPQFIFQYYEKEERGRGNFPDRFSARQFPNYSSELNVNALLLGDSALYLCASSYSRFANTGELFFGEGSRLTVL.

In its sample, this clonotype is medium-sized. V usage is TRBV6-5 and J usage is TRBJ1-2, with D possibly TRBD1 on 6 matching bases. Trimming cost V 5 bases and J 6 bases, with 13 bases left between them. Germline V gene lookup returns CDR1 MNHEY and CDR2 SVGAGI. This CDR3 spans 13 amino acids. Written as DNA, the CDR3 is TGTGCCAGCAGTAAACAGGGAGCCAATGGCTACACCTTC. It specifies CASSKQGANGYTF.

This clonotype showed up many times. The chain couples TRBV27 to TRBJ1-1, with 7 bases identical to TRBD1. J lost 1 base, V lost 5 bases, and 4 bases had no gene match. Germline V CDR1 and CDR2: MNHEY, SMNVEV (reference sequence). This CDR3 is 14 amino acids long. The CDR3, as DNA: TGTGCCAGCAGTGAGGGACAGTCGAACACTGAAGCTTTCTTT. Residues: CASSEGQSNTEAFF.

Many counts were recorded for this clonotype. The V gene is TRBV5-1, the J gene TRBJ1-1; 7 positions agree with TRBD1. The germline V gene encodes CDR1 SGHRS and CDR2 YFSETQ. Trimming removed 7 bases from V and 1 base from J; junction bases left unmatched: 4. This CDR3 is built from 13 residues. The CDR3 region is CASLSGGNTEAFF. The CDR3 DNA sequence: TGCGCCAGCCTTTCAGGGGGGAACACTGAAGCTTTCTTT.

The chain recombines TRBV6-6 with TRBJ1-2, with D tentatively TRBD1 (6 bases). The CDR3 is 12 amino acids. Per germline, CDR1 MNHNY and CDR2 SVGAGI (reference sequence). V was shortened by 7 bases and J by 2 bases, with 8 bases between the two germline ends. The CDR3 sequence is CASIGQNYGYTF. The CDR3 DNA reads as TGTGCCAGCATAGGACAGAACTATGGCTACACCTTC.

This clonotype has at least ten counts. The rearrangement joins TRBV6-5 to TRBJ2-7; TRBD2 agrees at 8 bases. There are 17 residues in the CDR3. Germline V lookup: CDR1 MNHEY, CDR2 SVGAGI. Trimming cost V 7 bases and J 5 bases; bases outside gene matches: 19. The CDR3 protein is CASTPGLSGKGWNEQYF. CDR3 sequence (DNA): TGTGCCAGCACCCCTGGGCTTAGCGGGAAGGGGTGGAACGAGCAGTACTTC.

By share of the sample, this clonotype is medium-sized. The V call is TRBV29-1, the J call TRBJ2-1; a possible D gene is TRBD1 (5 bases). The germline V and J ends were trimmed by 6 bases and 8 bases, with 14 bases remaining between them. This CDR3 is built from 12 residues. CDR1 and CDR2 from the germline V gene are SQVTM and ANQGSEA. CDR3 loop: CSVHRGIYEQFF. CDR3 DNA sequence: TGCAGCGTACATAGGGGAATCTATGAGCAGTTCTTC.

Many counts were recorded for this clonotype. The rearrangement links TRBV7-8 to TRBJ2-3, with no clear D. Germline CDR1 and CDR2: SGHVS and FQNEAQ. This CDR3 contains 15 residues. The V end was cut by 5 bases, the J end by 2 bases, with 14 bases between. Written as DNA, the CDR3 is TGTGCCAGCAGCACGCGCAACCAGGTCACAGATACGCAGTATTTT. Its translation is CASSTRNQVTDTQYF. The whole variable domain, remainder taken from reference TRBV7-8 and TRBJ2-3, is GAGVSQSPRYKVAKRGQDVALRCDPISGHVSLFWYQQALGQGPEFLTYFQNEAQLDKSGLPSDRFFAERPEGSVSTLKIQRTQQEDSAVYLCASSTRNQVTDTQYFGPGTRLTVL.